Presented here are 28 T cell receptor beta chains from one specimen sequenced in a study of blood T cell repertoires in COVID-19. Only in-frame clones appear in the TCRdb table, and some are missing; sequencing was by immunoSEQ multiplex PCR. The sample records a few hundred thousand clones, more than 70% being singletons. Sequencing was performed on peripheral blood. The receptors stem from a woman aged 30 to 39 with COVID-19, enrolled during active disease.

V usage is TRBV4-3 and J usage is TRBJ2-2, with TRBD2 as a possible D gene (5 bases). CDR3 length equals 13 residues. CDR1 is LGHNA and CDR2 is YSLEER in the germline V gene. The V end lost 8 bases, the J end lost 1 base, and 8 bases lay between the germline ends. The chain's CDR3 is CASGGGNTGELFF. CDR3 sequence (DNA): TGCGCCAGCGGCGGAGGGAACACCGGGGAGCTGTTTTTT.

The CDR3 DNA reads TGTGCCAGCAGCCCTAGGCCCGCAGGGGTGACCGGGGAGCTGTTTTTT. Amino acids: CASSPRPAGVTGELFF. V and J are TRBV3-1 (or the pseudogene TRBV3-2) and TRBJ2-2; tentative D call: TRBD1 (6 bases). Trimming took off 4 bases at V and 5 bases at J, with 17 bases between the two ends. This CDR3 has 16 residues. The germline CDR1 and CDR2 sequences are LGHDT and YNNKEL (reference sequence).

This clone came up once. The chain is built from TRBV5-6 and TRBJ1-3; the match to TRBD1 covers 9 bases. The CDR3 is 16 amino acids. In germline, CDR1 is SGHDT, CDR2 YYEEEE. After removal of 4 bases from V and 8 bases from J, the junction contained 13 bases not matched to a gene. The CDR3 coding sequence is TGTGCCAGCAGCCGGGGACAGGGTGAGGAAGGACACACCATATATTTT. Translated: CASSRGQGEEGHTIYF.

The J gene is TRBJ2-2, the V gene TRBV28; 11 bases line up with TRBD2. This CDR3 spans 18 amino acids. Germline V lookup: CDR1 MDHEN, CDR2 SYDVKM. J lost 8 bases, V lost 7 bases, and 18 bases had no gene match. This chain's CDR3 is CASNPRLGSGRARGELFF. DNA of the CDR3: TGTGCCAGCAACCCCCGACTCGGTAGCGGGAGGGCCCGGGGGGAGCTGTTTTTT.

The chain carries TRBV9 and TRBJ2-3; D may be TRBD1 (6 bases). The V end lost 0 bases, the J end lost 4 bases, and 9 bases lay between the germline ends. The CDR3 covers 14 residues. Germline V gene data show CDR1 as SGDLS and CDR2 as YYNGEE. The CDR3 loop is CASSVGQGSDTQYF. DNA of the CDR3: TGTGCCAGCAGCGTAGGGCAGGGGTCAGATACGCAGTATTTT.

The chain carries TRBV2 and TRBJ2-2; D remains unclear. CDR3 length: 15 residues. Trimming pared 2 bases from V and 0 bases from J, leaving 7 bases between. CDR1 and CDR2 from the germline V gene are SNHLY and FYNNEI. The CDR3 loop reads CASSELVANTGELFF. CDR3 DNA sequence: TGTGCCAGCAGTGAATTGGTAGCGAACACCGGGGAGCTGTTTTTT.

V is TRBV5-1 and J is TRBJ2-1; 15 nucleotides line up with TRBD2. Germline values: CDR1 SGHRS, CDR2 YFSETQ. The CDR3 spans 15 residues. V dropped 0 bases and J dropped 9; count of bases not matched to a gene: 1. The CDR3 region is CASSLEGLAGGEQFF. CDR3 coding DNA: TGCGCCAGCAGCTTGGAGGGACTAGCGGGAGGTGAGCAGTTCTTC. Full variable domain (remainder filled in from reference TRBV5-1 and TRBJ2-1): KAGVTQTPRYLIKTRGQQVTLSCSPISGHRSVSWYQQTPGQGLQFLFEYFSETQRNKGNFPGRFSGRQFSNSRSEMNVSTLELGDSALYLCASSLEGLAGGEQFFGPGTRLTVL.

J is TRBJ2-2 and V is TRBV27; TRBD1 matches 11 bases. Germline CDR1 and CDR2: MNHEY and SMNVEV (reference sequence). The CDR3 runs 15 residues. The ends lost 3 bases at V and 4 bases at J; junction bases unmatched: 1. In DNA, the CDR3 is TGTGCCAGCAGTTTCGGGACAGGGGGCACCGGGGAGCTGTTTTTT. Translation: CASSFGTGGTGELFF.

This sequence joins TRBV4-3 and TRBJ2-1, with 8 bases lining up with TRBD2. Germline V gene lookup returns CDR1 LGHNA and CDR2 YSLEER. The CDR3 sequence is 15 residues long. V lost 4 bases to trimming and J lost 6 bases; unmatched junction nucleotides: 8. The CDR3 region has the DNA TGCGCCAGCAGCCGAGGACTAGCAACAACCAATGAGCAGTTCTTC. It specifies CASSRGLATTNEQFF.

In DNA form, the CDR3 reads TGCGCCAGCAGCCGGACTAGCGGGGTAAGCTCCTACAATGAGCAGTTCTTC. Protein sequence: CASSRTSGVSSYNEQFF. The chain is built from TRBV4-1 and TRBJ2-1; TRBD2 agrees at 12 bases. The germline CDR1 and CDR2 sequences are MGHRA and YSYEKL. Unmatched junction bases numbered 4, after V lost 4 bases and J lost 0 bases. This CDR3 spans 17 amino acids.

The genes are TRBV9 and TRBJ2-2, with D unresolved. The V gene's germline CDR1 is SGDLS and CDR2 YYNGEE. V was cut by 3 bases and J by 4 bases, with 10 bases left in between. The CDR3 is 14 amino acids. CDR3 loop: CASSARPPTGELFF. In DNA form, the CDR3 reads TGTGCCAGCAGCGCTAGACCACCCACCGGGGAGCTGTTTTTT.

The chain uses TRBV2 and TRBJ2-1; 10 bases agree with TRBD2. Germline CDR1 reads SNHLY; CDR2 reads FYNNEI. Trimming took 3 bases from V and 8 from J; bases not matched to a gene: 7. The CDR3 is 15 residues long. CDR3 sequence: CASSEGELAGHEQFF. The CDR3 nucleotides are TGTGCCAGCAGTGAGGGGGAACTAGCGGGACATGAGCAGTTCTTC.

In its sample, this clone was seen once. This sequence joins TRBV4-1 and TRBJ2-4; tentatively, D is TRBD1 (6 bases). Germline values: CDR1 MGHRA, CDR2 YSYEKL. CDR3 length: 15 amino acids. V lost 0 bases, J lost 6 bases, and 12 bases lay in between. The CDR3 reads CASSQDSGVGNIQYF. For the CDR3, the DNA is TGCGCCAGCAGCCAAGATTCAGGGGTGGGAAACATTCAGTACTTC.

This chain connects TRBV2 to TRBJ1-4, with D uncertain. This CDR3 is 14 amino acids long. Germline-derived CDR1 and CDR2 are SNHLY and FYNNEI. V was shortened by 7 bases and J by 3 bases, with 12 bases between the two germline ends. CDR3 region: CASTLDEANEKLFF. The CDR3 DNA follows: TGTGCCAGCACTTTGGATGAGGCTAATGAAAAACTGTTTTTT.

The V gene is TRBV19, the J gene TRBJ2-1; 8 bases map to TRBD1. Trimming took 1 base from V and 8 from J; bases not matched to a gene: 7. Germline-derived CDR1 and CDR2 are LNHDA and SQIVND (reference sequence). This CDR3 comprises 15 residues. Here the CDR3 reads CASSIGQGPLDEQFF. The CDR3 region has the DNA TGTGCCAGTAGTATAGGACAGGGGCCGCTCGATGAGCAGTTCTTC. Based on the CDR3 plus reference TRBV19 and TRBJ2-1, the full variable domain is DGGITQSPKYLFRKEGQNVTLSCEQNLNHDAMYWYRQDPGQGLRLIYYSQIVNDFQKGDIAEGYSVSREKKESFPLTVTSAQKNPTAFYLCASSIGQGPLDEQFFGPGTRLTVL.

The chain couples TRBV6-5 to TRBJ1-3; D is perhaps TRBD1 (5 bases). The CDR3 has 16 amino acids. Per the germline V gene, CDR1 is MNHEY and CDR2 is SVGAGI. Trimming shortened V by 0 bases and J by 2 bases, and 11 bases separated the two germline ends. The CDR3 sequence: CASSYSIGVAGNTIYF. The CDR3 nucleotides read TGTGCCAGCAGTTACTCGATAGGGGTAGCTGGAAACACCATATATTTT.

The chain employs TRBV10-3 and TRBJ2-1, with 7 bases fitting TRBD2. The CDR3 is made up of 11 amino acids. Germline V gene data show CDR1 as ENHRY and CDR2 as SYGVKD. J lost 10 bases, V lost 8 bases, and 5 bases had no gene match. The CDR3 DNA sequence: TGTGCCATCGGAGAGCGGGACGAGCAGTTCTTC. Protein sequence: CAIGERDEQFF.

CDR3 nucleotide sequence: TGTGCCAGCAGACCTAACAGGAACTATGGCTACACCTTC. This codes for CASRPNRNYGYTF. V gene TRBV28 combines with J gene TRBJ1-2, with a weak D call TRBD1 (5 bases). The CDR3 length is 13 residues. Trimming left V 6 bases short and J 2 bases short, with 10 bases between. Per germline, CDR1 MDHEN and CDR2 SYDVKM.

CDR3 sequence reads: CASSQVGGNTGELFF. The DNA of the CDR3 is TGCGCCAGCAGCCAAGTGGGAGGGAACACCGGGGAGCTGTTTTTT. This chain uses TRBV4-1 with TRBJ2-2; a possible D gene is TRBD2 (6 bases). The V end was cut by 1 base, the J end by 1 base, with 7 bases between. Germline V gives CDR1 MGHRA, CDR2 YSYEKL. The CDR3 runs 15 residues.

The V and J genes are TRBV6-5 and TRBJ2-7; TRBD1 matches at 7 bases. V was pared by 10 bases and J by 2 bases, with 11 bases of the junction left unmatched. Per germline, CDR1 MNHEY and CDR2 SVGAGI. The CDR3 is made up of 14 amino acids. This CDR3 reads CATITWDRAYEQYF. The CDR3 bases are TGTGCCACCATAACCTGGGACAGAGCCTACGAGCAGTACTTC.

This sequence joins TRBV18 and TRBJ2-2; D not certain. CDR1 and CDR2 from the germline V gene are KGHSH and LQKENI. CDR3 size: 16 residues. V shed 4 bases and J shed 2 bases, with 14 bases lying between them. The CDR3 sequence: CASSRAGGINTGELFF. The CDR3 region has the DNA TGTGCCAGCTCACGGGCTGGTGGTATAAACACCGGGGAGCTGTTTTTT.

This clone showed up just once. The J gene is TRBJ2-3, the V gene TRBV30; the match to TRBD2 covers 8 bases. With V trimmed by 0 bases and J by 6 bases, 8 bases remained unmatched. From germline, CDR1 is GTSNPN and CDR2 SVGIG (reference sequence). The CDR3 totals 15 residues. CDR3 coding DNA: TGTGCCTGGAGTGTAGGAAGCGGGAGTAGCGATACGCAGTATTTT. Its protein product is CAWSVGSGSSDTQYF.

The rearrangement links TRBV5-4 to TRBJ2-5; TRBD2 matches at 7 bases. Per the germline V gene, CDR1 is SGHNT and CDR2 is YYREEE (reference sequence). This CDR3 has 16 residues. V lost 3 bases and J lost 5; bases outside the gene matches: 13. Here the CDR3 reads CASSSLGAGELETQYF. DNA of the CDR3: TGTGCCAGCAGCTCCCTAGGCGCGGGAGAGCTGGAGACCCAGTACTTC.

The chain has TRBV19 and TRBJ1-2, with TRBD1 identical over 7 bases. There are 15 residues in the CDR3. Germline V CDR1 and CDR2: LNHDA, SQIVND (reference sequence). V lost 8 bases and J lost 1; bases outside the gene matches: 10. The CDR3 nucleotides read TGTGCCAGTTCCACGATAGGGACAGTTAACTATGGCTACACCTTC. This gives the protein CASSTIGTVNYGYTF.

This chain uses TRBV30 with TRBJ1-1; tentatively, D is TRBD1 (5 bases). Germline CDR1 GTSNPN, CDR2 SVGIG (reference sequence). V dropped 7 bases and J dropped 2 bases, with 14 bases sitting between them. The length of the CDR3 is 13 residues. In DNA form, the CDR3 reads TGTGCCTTAAACAGGAGGGGTAACACTGAAGCTTTCTTT. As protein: CALNRRGNTEAFF.

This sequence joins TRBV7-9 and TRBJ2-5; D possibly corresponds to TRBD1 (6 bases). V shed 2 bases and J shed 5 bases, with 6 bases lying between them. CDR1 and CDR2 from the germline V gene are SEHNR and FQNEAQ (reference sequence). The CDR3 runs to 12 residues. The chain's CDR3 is CASSLRGETQYF. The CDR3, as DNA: TGTGCCAGCAGCTTAAGGGGGGAGACCCAGTACTTC.

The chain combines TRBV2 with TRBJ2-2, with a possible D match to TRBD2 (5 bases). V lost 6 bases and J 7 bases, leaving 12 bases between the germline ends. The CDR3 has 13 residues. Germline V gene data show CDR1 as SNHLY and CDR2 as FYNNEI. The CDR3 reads CASRRGLSGELFF. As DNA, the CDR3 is TGTGCCAGCAGGAGAGGGTTGAGCGGGGAGCTGTTTTTT.

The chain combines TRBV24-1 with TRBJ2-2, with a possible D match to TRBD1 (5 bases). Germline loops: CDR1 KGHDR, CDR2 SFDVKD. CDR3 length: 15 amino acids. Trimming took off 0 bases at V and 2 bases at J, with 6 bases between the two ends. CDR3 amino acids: CATSDLDSNTGELFF. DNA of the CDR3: TGTGCCACCAGTGATTTGGACAGTAACACCGGGGAGCTGTTTTTT.